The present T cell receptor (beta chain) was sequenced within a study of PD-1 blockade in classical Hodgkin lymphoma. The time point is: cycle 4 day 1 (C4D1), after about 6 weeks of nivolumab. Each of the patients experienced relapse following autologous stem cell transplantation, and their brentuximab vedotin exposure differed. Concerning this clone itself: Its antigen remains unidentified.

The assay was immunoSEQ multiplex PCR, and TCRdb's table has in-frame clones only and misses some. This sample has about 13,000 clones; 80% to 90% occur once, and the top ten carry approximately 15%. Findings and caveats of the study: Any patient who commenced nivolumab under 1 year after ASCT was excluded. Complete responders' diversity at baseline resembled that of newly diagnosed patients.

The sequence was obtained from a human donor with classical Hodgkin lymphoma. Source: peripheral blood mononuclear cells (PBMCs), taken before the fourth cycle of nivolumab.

CDR3 amino acids: CASRRLAGGHEQFF. Here the CDR3 DNA reads TGTGCCAGCAGAAGACTAGCGGGGGGGCATGAGCAGTTCTTC. This chain joins TRBV6-5 and TRBJ2-1, with 14 positions matching TRBD2. The CDR3 has 14 amino acids. Trimming cost V 6 bases and J 8 bases; bases outside gene matches: 3. The germline gives CDR1 MNHEY, CDR2 SVGAGI.